The 10 T cell receptor beta chains below come from one sample, sequenced in a study of blood T cell repertoires in COVID-19. Sequencing was performed with immunoSEQ multiplex PCR; in TCRdb, only in-frame clones are kept and a portion is missing. The table shows approximately 99,000 clones, with approximately 85% occurring only once. Sequenced material: peripheral blood. All receptors come from a human donor in a cohort sampled during active COVID-19.

CDR3 amino acids: CASSPHPEGRALDTQYF. In DNA form, the CDR3 reads TGTGCCAGCAGCCCCCATCCGGAAGGGAGGGCCCTCGATACGCAGTATTTT. This chain uses TRBV14 with TRBJ2-3, with 7 bases matching TRBD2. V trimming: 4 bases; J trimming: 6 bases; junction bases outside the gene matches: 16. The CDR3 is 17 residues long. Germline V lookup: CDR1 SGHDN, CDR2 FVKESK.

The rearrangement joins TRBV18 to TRBJ2-5, with 8 bases matching TRBD1. V shed 5 bases, J shed 2 bases, and the junction held 4 bases outside the gene matches. The CDR3 extends over 14 amino acids. Germline V gene data show CDR1 as KGHSH and CDR2 as LQKENI. CDR3 DNA: TGTGCCAGCTCAACATGGACAGGGCAAGAGACCCAGTACTTC. Its protein product is CASSTWTGQETQYF.

This clone was recorded once. This chain connects TRBV5-1 to TRBJ1-2; D is unresolved. V gave up 0 bases and J gave up 4 bases, with 16 bases separating them. Germline CDR1 reads SGHRS; CDR2 reads YFSETQ. The CDR3 extends over 16 amino acids. Here the CDR3 reads CASSLENQEGLYGYTF. CDR3 coding DNA: TGCGCCAGCAGCTTGGAGAATCAAGAGGGCCTCTATGGCTACACCTTC. Combining the CDR3 with reference TRBV5-1 and TRBJ1-2 gives the whole variable domain KAGVTQTPRYLIKTRGQQVTLSCSPISGHRSVSWYQQTPGQGLQFLFEYFSETQRNKGNFPGRFSGRQFSNSRSEMNVSTLELGDSALYLCASSLENQEGLYGYTFGSGTRLTVV.

This clone has only one observation. The V gene is TRBV6-5, the J gene TRBJ2-1; 10 bases align to TRBD2. This CDR3 has 15 amino acids. Germline V gene data show CDR1 as MNHEY and CDR2 as SVGAGI. Losses at the gene ends were 2 bases for V and 4 bases for J; bases not matched to a gene: 2. This CDR3 reads CASSYGSGGYNEQFF. The CDR3, as DNA: TGTGCCAGCAGTTACGGTAGCGGGGGGTACAATGAGCAGTTCTTC.

This chain joins TRBV4-1 and TRBJ1-5, with 8 bases identical to TRBD1. With 0 bases clipped from V and 0 bases from J, the junction kept 7 bases outside the gene matches. This CDR3 has 18 amino acids. CDR1 is MGHRA and CDR2 is YSYEKL in the germline V gene. The CDR3 here is CASSQDSGGPYSNQPQHF. The CDR3 DNA reads TGCGCCAGCAGCCAAGATTCAGGGGGCCCCTATAGCAATCAGCCCCAGCATTTT.

The chain has TRBV7-2 and TRBJ2-7; no clear D. Per germline, CDR1 SGHTA and CDR2 FQGNSA. This CDR3 is 14 amino acids long. Trimming took 3 bases from V and 1 from J, leaving 10 bases between them. CDR3 sequence: CASSLWSGSYEQYF. For the CDR3, the DNA is TGTGCCAGCAGCTTGTGGTCCGGGTCCTACGAGCAGTACTTC.

This chain joins TRBV28 and TRBJ1-1; 7 positions match TRBD1. The CDR3 runs to 15 residues. The germline V gene encodes CDR1 MDHEN and CDR2 SYDVKM. The V and J ends lost 3 bases and 5 bases, in that order; junction bases with no gene match: 9. The CDR3 DNA reads TGTGCCAGCAGTTTGTCCACAGGGGAAAAAACTGAAGCTTTCTTT. Amino acids: CASSLSTGEKTEAFF.

On this clone itself: At one boundary the junction diverges from the germline segment, which might be a read error. The chain couples TRBV18 to TRBJ2-5, with TRBD2 identical over 10 bases. Near its end, the DNA agrees better with TRBJ2-7, so the J call may be wrong. The CDR3 sequence is 16 residues long. CDR1 is KGHSH, CDR2 LQKENI, per germline. CDR3 sequence: CASSPPSGRASFEQYF. The CDR3 DNA follows: TGTGCCAGCTCACCCCCAAGCGGGAGGGCCTCCTTCGAGCAGTACTTC.

The CDR3 is CASSIGPTGLNEQFF. DNA for the CDR3: TGTGCCAGTAGTATAGGTCCGACAGGGCTCAATGAGCAGTTCTTC. The chain couples TRBV19 to TRBJ2-1; 7 bases line up with TRBD1. This CDR3 spans 15 amino acids. With V trimmed by 1 base and J by 6 bases, 6 bases remained unmatched. CDR1 is LNHDA and CDR2 is SQIVND in the germline V gene (reference sequence). Drawing the rest from reference TRBV19 and TRBJ2-1, the complete variable domain is DGGITQSPKYLFRKEGQNVTLSCEQNLNHDAMYWYRQDPGQGLRLIYYSQIVNDFQKGDIAEGYSVSREKKESFPLTVTSAQKNPTAFYLCASSIGPTGLNEQFFGPGTRLTVL.

The chain has TRBV19 and TRBJ2-2; 7 bases are a match to TRBD1. Unmatched junction bases numbered 4, after V lost 5 bases and J lost 4 bases. CDR1 is LNHDA and CDR2 is SQIVND in the germline V gene (reference sequence). The CDR3 spans 14 residues. This chain's CDR3 is CASSPDRATGELFF. The CDR3 DNA reads as TGTGCCAGTAGTCCCGACAGGGCCACCGGGGAGCTGTTTTTT. Looking up the rest from reference TRBV19 and TRBJ2-2 gives the full variable domain: DGGITQSPKYLFRKEGQNVTLSCEQNLNHDAMYWYRQDPGQGLRLIYYSQIVNDFQKGDIAEGYSVSREKKESFPLTVTSAQKNPTAFYLCASSPDRATGELFFGEGSRLTVL.